This T cell receptor beta chain was recorded in a study of blood T cell repertoires in COVID-19. In the study overall: Sample material is recorded as cDNA or gDNA derived from T cells, B-cell-depleted T cells, or PBMCs.

This clone showed up just a few times. Per germline, CDR1 KGHSH and CDR2 LQKENI. This CDR3 has 17 residues. V shed 0 bases and J shed 8 bases, with 19 bases lying between them. In the study's own analysis: How many nucleated cells were present was estimated from reference gene primer amplification. The table came from immunoSEQ multiplex PCR; TCRdb's copy has only in-frame clones and leaves some out. V and J calls and clone size come straight from that table; D and trimming were deduced from the DNA. The top ten clones hold roughly 9.7% of a sample with some 130,000 clones, around 80% of them seen once.

The source is a man aged 55 to 69 who had recovered from COVID-19. The V and J genes are TRBV18 and TRBJ1-4; a possible D gene is TRBD1 (5 bases). The specimen sequenced was peripheral blood. The CDR3 sequence is CASSPPRNTGRTEKLFF. CDR3 sequence (DNA): TGTGCCAGCTCACCACCAAGGAATACAGGCAGGACGGAAAAACTGTTTTTT.